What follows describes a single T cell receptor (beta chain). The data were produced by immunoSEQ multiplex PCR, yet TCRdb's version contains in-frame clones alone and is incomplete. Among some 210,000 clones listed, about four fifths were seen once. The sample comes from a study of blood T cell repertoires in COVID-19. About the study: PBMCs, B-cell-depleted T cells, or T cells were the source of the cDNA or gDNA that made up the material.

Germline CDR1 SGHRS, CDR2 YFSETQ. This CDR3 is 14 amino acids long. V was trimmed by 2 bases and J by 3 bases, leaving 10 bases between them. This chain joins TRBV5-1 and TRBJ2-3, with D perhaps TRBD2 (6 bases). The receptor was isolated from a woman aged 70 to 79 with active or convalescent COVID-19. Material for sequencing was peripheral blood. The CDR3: CASSFGGNTDTQYF. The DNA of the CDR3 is TGCGCCAGCAGCTTTGGCGGGAATACAGATACGCAGTATTTT.